Presented here are 13 T cell receptor beta chains from one specimen sequenced in a study of cytomegalovirus exposure and HLA in healthy donors. Use of 60 Vbeta and 13 Jbeta primers characterized the PCR. This table comes from immunoSEQ multiplex PCR, and its TCRdb copy is limited to in-frame clones, with some not included. The sample shows about 190,000 clones, more than 60% of them seen only once. Sequenced sample: PBMCs. All receptors come from a young woman in good health and CMV-seropositive.

The rearrangement uses TRBV5-1 and TRBJ1-4, with 9 bases aligning to TRBD1. Germline V gives CDR1 SGHRS, CDR2 YFSETQ. With V trimmed by 2 bases and J by 8 bases, 10 bases remained unmatched. The CDR3 totals 16 residues. CDR3 sequence (DNA): TGCGCCAGCAGCTTAACGGCACAGGGGGCCGGGGAAAAACTGTTTTTT. Protein product: CASSLTAQGAGEKLFF.

V and J are TRBV4-3 and TRBJ1-4, with D possibly being TRBD1 (6 bases). Deletions cut 1 base from V and 4 bases from J, with 13 bases between. The CDR3 consists of 16 residues. Germline assignment: CDR1 LGHNA and CDR2 YSLEER. The CDR3 DNA is TGCGCCAGCAGCCAAGCCGGACAGCTTCTTAATGAAAAACTGTTTTTT. Amino acid sequence: CASSQAGQLLNEKLFF.

The gene calls are TRBV19 and TRBJ2-5; D may be TRBD1 (5 bases). Germline V gene lookup returns CDR1 LNHDA and CDR2 SQIVND (reference sequence). The CDR3 extends over 14 amino acids. Trimming took 3 bases from V and 1 from J, leaving 9 bases between them. CDR3 DNA: TGTGCCAGTAGTATTGACAGACTCCAAGAGACCCAGTACTTC. Protein product: CASSIDRLQETQYF.

The rearrangement uses TRBV4-2 and TRBJ2-3, with 7 positions matching TRBD1. The CDR3 loop spans 14 amino acids. Germline lookup yields CDR1 LGHNA and CDR2 YNFKEQ. The V segment lost 3 bases and the J segment 2 bases; nucleotides outside the gene matches: 2. For the CDR3, the DNA is TGTGCCAGCAGCCAGGGACAGTACACAGATACGCAGTATTTT. It specifies CASSQGQYTDTQYF.

This chain connects TRBV6-5 to TRBJ2-7, with 9 bases lining up with TRBD1. The trim removed 1 base at V and 5 bases at J, leaving 9 bases unmatched. The CDR3 has 16 amino acids. Germline values: CDR1 MNHEY, CDR2 SVGAGI. The CDR3 loop reads CASSYYSGTGIHEQYF. CDR3 in DNA: TGTGCCAGCAGTTACTACTCCGGGACAGGGATCCACGAGCAGTACTTC.

This clone was seen only once. The V call is TRBV5-6, the J call TRBJ1-2; D is unresolved. Trimming removed 1 base from V and 5 bases from J, with 6 bases in between. The CDR3 length is 12 residues. Germline V gene data show CDR1 as SGHDT and CDR2 as YYEEEE. In DNA, the CDR3 is TGTGCCAGCAGCTTGATCCCATATGGCTACACCTTC. Translated, it gives CASSLIPYGYTF.

The chain employs TRBV28 and TRBJ2-1; 11 bases line up with TRBD2. The CDR3 is made up of 18 amino acids. V lost 5 bases, J lost 3 bases, and 12 bases stayed unmatched. From germline, CDR1 is MDHEN and CDR2 SYDVKM. CDR3 sequence (DNA): TGTGCCAGCAGTCCATGGGCAGCTAGCGGGAGGTTCTACAATGAGCAGTTCTTC. Translating it yields CASSPWAASGRFYNEQFF.

The sample holds a few counts of this clone. In DNA form, the CDR3 reads TGTGCCAGCTCAATTCACAGGGAGACTAATGAAAAACTGTTTTTT. This gives the protein CASSIHRETNEKLFF. The rearrangement uses TRBV18 and TRBJ1-4; tentatively, D is TRBD1 (6 bases). V was clipped by 5 bases and J by 2 bases, with 12 bases between them. The CDR3 totals 15 residues. CDR1 and CDR2 (germline): KGHSH, LQKENI.

The chain employs TRBV6-5 and TRBJ1-4, with D unclear. V shed 6 bases and J shed 5 bases, with 13 bases lying between them. Germline assignment: CDR1 MNHEY and CDR2 SVGAGI. This CDR3 is built from 14 residues. DNA for the CDR3: TGTGCCAGCAGCGAAAGAGTTCTGAATGAAAAACTGTTTTTT. Protein product: CASSERVLNEKLFF.

The chain uses TRBV15 and TRBJ2-7; 10 nucleotides agree with TRBD2. V trimming: 5 bases; J trimming: 2 bases; junction bases outside the gene matches: 9. This CDR3 region has 16 residues. In germline, CDR1 is LNHNV, CDR2 YYDKDF (reference sequence). Written as DNA, the CDR3 is TGTGCCACCAGCCGTAACTTAGCGGGAGGACCCTACGAGCAGTACTTC. Translating gives CATSRNLAGGPYEQYF.

The chain recombines TRBV6-1 with TRBJ2-7; TRBD1 agrees at 11 bases. This CDR3 is built from 16 residues. Germline CDR1 reads MNHNS; CDR2 reads SASEGT. V lost 4 bases to trimming and J lost 2 bases; unmatched junction nucleotides: 7. The CDR3 nucleotides read TGTGCCAGCAGTGGCGGGACAGGGGGTCGACCCTACGAGCAGTACTTC. It codes for CASSGGTGGRPYEQYF.

This clone was picked up a small number of times. In nucleotides, the CDR3 is TGTGCCAGCAGCCTCCTCGGGGCAGGGGGCCATGGCTACACCTTC. It translates to CASSLLGAGGHGYTF. The chain combines TRBV5-4 with TRBJ1-2; 8 bases are a match to TRBD1. The trim removed 4 bases at V and 6 bases at J, leaving 11 bases unmatched. This CDR3 is 15 amino acids long. Germline V gene lookup returns CDR1 SGHNT and CDR2 YYREEE (reference sequence).

The rearrangement uses TRBV28 and TRBJ2-3, with a tentative D call TRBD1 (6 bases). Germline lookup yields CDR1 MDHEN and CDR2 SYDVKM. The CDR3 has 14 amino acids. The V end lost 3 bases, the J end lost 5 bases, and 12 bases lay between the germline ends. The CDR3 loop is CASSLSQGRDTQYF. The CDR3 coding sequence is TGTGCCAGCAGTTTGTCTCAGGGGAGAGATACGCAGTATTTT.